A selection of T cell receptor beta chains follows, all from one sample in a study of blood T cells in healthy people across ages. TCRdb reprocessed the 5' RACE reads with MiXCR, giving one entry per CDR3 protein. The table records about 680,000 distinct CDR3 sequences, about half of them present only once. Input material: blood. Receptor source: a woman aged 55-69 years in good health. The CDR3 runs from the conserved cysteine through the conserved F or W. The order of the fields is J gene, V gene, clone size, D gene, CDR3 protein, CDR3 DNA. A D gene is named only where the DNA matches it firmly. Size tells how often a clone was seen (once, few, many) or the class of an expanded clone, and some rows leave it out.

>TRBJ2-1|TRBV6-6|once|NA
CASSYRTSYEQFF
TGTGCCAGCAGTTACAGGACATCCTATGAGCAGTTCTTC
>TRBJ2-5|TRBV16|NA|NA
CASSPLGGLEETQYF
TGTGCCAGCAGCCCCCTGGGGGGGCTCGAAGAGACCCAGTACTTC
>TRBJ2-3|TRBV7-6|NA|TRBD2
CASNLGTSGTLTQYF
TGTGCCAGCAACTTAGGGACTAGCGGAACCTTGACGCAGTATTTT
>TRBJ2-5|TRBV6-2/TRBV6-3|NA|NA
CASSYAGETQYF
TGTGCCAGCAGTTACGCCGGCGAGACCCAGTACTTC
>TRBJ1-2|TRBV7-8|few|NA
CASSFVPNYGYTF
TGTGCCAGCAGCTTCGTTCCCAACTATGGCTACACCTTC
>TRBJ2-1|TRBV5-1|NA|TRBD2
CASSGAGTSGRNSYNEQFF
TGCGCCAGCAGCGGGGCCGGGACTAGCGGGAGAAACTCCTACAATGAGCAGTTCTTC
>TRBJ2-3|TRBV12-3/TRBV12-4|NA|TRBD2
CASSLGTSGKAYTQYF
TGTGCCAGCAGTTTGGGGACTAGCGGGAAAGCATATACGCAGTATTTT
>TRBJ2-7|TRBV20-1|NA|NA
CSTRTSGEQYF
TGCAGTACTAGAACGTCCGGCGAGCAGTACTTC
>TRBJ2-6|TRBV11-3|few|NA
CASTADGRSGANVLTF
TGTGCCAGCACCGCGGACGGCCGCTCTGGGGCCAACGTCCTGACTTTC
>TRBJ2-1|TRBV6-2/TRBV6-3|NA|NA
CASSSQHPGNEQFF
TGTGCCAGCAGTTCCCAACACCCTGGGAATGAGCAGTTCTTC
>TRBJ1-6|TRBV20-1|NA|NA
CSATDSYNSPLHF
TGCAGTGCTACAGACTCCTATAATTCACCCCTCCACTTT
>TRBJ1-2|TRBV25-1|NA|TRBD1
CASSEFLGRRTGRSDGYTF
TGTGCCAGCAGTGAATTTTTGGGTCGAAGGACAGGGCGCTCGGATGGCTACACCTTC
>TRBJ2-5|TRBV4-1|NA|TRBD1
CASSHGPGQDNEQYF
TGCGCCAGCAGCCACGGTCCGGGACAGGACAATGAGCAGTACTTC
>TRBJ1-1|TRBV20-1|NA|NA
CSARSGATTEAFF
TGCAGTGCTAGAAGCGGGGCGACGACTGAAGCTTTCTTT
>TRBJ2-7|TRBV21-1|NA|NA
CATPAESYEQYF
TGTGCCACCCCGGCGGAATCATACGAGCAGTACTTC
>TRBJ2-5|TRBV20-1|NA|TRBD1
CSAFDRDQETQYF
TGCAGTGCTTTTGACAGGGACCAAGAGACCCAGTACTTC
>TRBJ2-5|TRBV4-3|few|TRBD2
CASSQDGLAGEEETQYF
TGCGCCAGCAGCCAGGACGGACTAGCGGGAGAAGAAGAGACCCAGTACTTC